This paragraph reports one T cell receptor (beta chain). Individuals drawn from 24 US areas were about 18 to 95 years old. Which cohort a participant joined came from the clinical history participants gave. This CDR3 has 17 amino acids. In germline, CDR1 is SGHTA, CDR2 FQGNSA. Trimming removed 3 bases from V and 2 bases from J, with 18 bases in between. This entry comes from a study of blood T cell repertoires in COVID-19. About the study: Acute and convalescent COVID-19 specimens originated in the United States, Italy and Spain.

Original handling: Reference gene primers were amplified, and this amplification served to estimate nucleated cell counts. Clones were sequenced by immunoSEQ multiplex PCR, and TCRdb holds only the in-frame ones, with some missing. The V and J calls and clone size are taken from that table; D and trimming were inferred from the DNA. The sample shows hundreds of thousands of clones, about 86% of them seen only once. This sequence originates from a woman in her thirties or forties with acute COVID-19. Material for sequencing was PBMCs or T cells enriched from blood (not recorded which). V gene TRBV7-2 combines with J gene TRBJ2-3; perhaps TRBD2 as D (5 bases). This CDR3 is CASSLLSGGSNTDTQYF. The CDR3 nucleotides read TGTGCCAGCAGCTTGCTCTCTGGAGGTTCGAACACAGATACGCAGTATTTT.